The clone carrying this TCR beta chain was recorded a few times. Its antigen is unknown. V was trimmed by 7 bases and J by 0 bases, leaving 10 bases between them. The CDR3 contains 14 residues. Germline values: CDR1 MNHEY, CDR2 SVGAGI. 5'RACE primed at constant segments yielded TCR alpha and TCR beta cDNA libraries bearing sample barcodes and UMIs. From the 5' RACE reads, TCRdb called clonotypes with MiXCR, one entry per CDR3 protein. The sample has 180,000 or so distinct CDR3 sequences, approximately 16% seen once. The data are from a study of T-cell memory formation after mild COVID-19. Overall study findings and caveats: CD4+ contracting clones were found mainly in CM and EM, and CD8+ ones in EMRA. A second wave expanding day 15 to 37 was CD4+-biased; contracting clones were balanced.

Sequenced material: PBMCs or a T cell subset sorted from them (not recorded which). The V and J genes are TRBV6-5 and TRBJ1-5, with unresolved D. The clonotype comes from an adult woman who had mild COVID-19 (a few samples of this study predate the infection). Cell type and time point are not known. CDR3 in DNA: TGTGCCAGCACTAGGGCACATAGCAATCAGCCCCAGCATTTT. This sequence encodes CASTRAHSNQPQHF.